The 29 T cell receptor beta chains in this list originate from one sample, sequenced in a study of CD8+CD57+ T cells in acquired aplastic anemia (dated by TCRdb to the late 2010s). Sequencer: Illumina HiSeq 2000. Genomic DNA served as template for TCR beta VDJ combination and CDR3 sequence profiling. TCRdb trimmed the raw reads at Q25, called clones with MiXCR and kept productive beta chains. Each entry merges the rows of one CDR3 protein and shows their most common DNA and genes. The sample table holds roughly 58,000 distinct CDR3 sequences, of which less than 65% were seen once. In total, the top ten clones hold over 2% of the sample. The sequenced material came from sorted CD4+, CD8+, or CD8+CD57+ T cells (not recorded which) from PBMCs. These receptor sequences come from a human donor in good health, serving as a control.

This clonotype was recorded at least ten times. The chain links TRBV28 to TRBJ2-7; maybe TRBD1 (6 bases). The germline CDR1 and CDR2 sequences are MDHEN and SYDVKM. The CDR3 contains 15 residues. V shed 2 bases and J shed 8 bases, with 19 bases lying between them. CDR3 nucleotides: TGTGCCAGCAGTTTAAGACTCGGGGCAGGGGTGAAGCAGTACTTC. It is translated as CASSLRLGAGVKQYF.

The chain has TRBV15 and TRBJ1-2; possible D gene TRBD1, 6 bases. The germline CDR1 and CDR2 sequences are LNHNV and YYDKDF (reference sequence). V lost 5 bases to trimming and J lost 10 bases, with 20 bases between them. The CDR3 runs to 14 residues. CDR3 coding DNA: TGTGCCACCAGCTCGCTCCAGGGGATCAACGACTACACCTTC. Residues: CATSSLQGINDYTF.

The V and J genes are TRBV19 and TRBJ2-7; possibly TRBD1 or TRBD2 for D (5 bases each). The CDR3 covers 11 residues. V dropped 8 bases and J dropped 6 bases, with 11 bases sitting between them. Germline-derived CDR1 and CDR2 are LNHDA and SQIVND (reference sequence). Written as DNA, the CDR3 is TGTGCCAGTCAGGCCGGGGCCGAGCAGTACTTC. Translating gives CASQAGAEQYF.

Concerning this clonotype itself: Because the CDR3's place on the DNA is in doubt, the DNA is left out and the CDR3 is given as listed by TCRdb. The chain joins TRBV2 to TRBJ1-4. The CDR3 contains 15 residues when both ends are counted. Per the germline V gene, CDR1 is SNHLY and CDR2 is FYNNEI. The CDR3 sequence: CASNREGQLMKNCFF.

In this sample, this clonotype turned up many times. J is TRBJ2-3 and V is TRBV20-1; 12 positions match TRBD2. Germline CDR1 reads DFQATT; CDR2 reads SNEGSKA (reference sequence). The CDR3 has 15 amino acids. The V segment lost 2 bases and the J segment 6 bases; nucleotides outside the gene matches: 6. The CDR3: CSARSTSGRIDTQYF. For the CDR3, the DNA is TGCAGTGCTAGATCAACTAGCGGGAGGATTGATACGCAGTATTTT.

The chain combines TRBV7-8 with TRBJ1-2; D is unclear. From germline, CDR1 is SGHVS and CDR2 FQNEAQ. CDR3 size: 11 residues. Trimming cost V 8 bases and J 8 bases, with 12 bases left between them. The CDR3 DNA follows: TGTGCCAGCTCTAGAGGCCGGGGCTACACCTTC. Translating it yields CASSRGRGYTF.

The chain recombines TRBV9 with TRBJ2-3; D perhaps matches TRBD1 (7 bases). This CDR3 is built from 15 residues. Germline lookup yields CDR1 SGDLS and CDR2 YYNGEE. Deletions cut 2 bases from V and 1 base from J, with 11 bases between. This chain's CDR3 is CASSVSRGGTDTQYF. The CDR3 DNA follows: TGTGCCAGCAGCGTGTCCAGGGGGGGCACAGATACGCAGTATTTT.

This sequence joins TRBV10-3 and TRBJ1-4; the D gene is possibly TRBD1 (5 bases). The CDR3 length is 18 residues. Trimming stripped 10 bases from V and 7 bases from J, with 31 bases between. Germline lookup yields CDR1 ENHRY and CDR2 SYGVKD. The CDR3 DNA reads as TGTGCCACTTCTAGCGTGAGACAGACCGGTGGTTCGGGTGAAAAACTGTTTTTT. Translated: CATSSVRQTGGSGEKLFF.

V is TRBV10-1 and J is TRBJ1-5; the D gene is possibly TRBD1 (6 bases). The CDR3 totals 15 residues. V gave up 8 bases and J gave up 7 bases, with 21 bases separating them. Germline loops: CDR1 WNHNN, CDR2 SYGVQD (reference sequence). CDR3 residues: CASGRQQGGMQPQHF. Written as DNA, the CDR3 is TGCGCCAGCGGACGGCAACAGGGTGGAATGCAGCCCCAGCATTTT.

This clonotype was seen only a few times. This could be a read error, since a much larger clone is one nucleotide away. The V and J genes are TRBV5-4 and TRBJ2-1, with TRBD2 matching over 10 bases. Looked up from germline, CDR1 is SGHNT and CDR2 is YYREEE (reference sequence). The CDR3 covers 17 residues. The CDR3 here is CASSLVAGGRIYSEQFF. CDR3 DNA: TGTGCCAGCAGCTTGGTAGCGGGAGGTAGAATTTACAGTGAGCAGTTCTTC.

V gene TRBV15 combines with J gene TRBJ1-2, with D unclear. Germline V gene data show CDR1 as LNHNV and CDR2 as YYDKDF (reference sequence). The CDR3 has 14 residues. Trimming left V 0 bases short and J 8 bases short, with 13 bases between. CDR3 sequence (DNA): TGTGCCACCAGCAGAGATCTGGCCAGGCCGGGCTACACCTTC. Its translation: CATSRDLARPGYTF.

The rearrangement links TRBV5-1 to TRBJ1-1, with D possibly being TRBD1 (6 bases). The CDR3 has 12 residues. CDR1 and CDR2 (germline): SGHRS, YFSETQ. The V end lost 0 bases, the J end lost 8 bases, and 8 bases lay between the germline ends. CDR3 residues: CASSLDGTEAFF. For the CDR3, the DNA is TGCGCCAGCAGCTTGGATGGGACAGAAGCTTTCTTT.

The rearrangement uses TRBV30 and TRBJ2-1; 10 bases map to TRBD2. Trimming at V came to 4 bases and at J to 8 bases, leaving 14 bases not matched to a gene. CDR1 is GTSNPN, CDR2 SVGIG, per germline (reference sequence). This CDR3 has 16 amino acids. Written as DNA, the CDR3 is TGTGCCTGGACGAAGGGAATAGCGGGAGGACGCTATGAGCAGTTCTTC. Translated: CAWTKGIAGGRYEQFF.

V gene TRBV19 combines with J gene TRBJ1-5, with D perhaps TRBD1 (6 bases). V lost 4 bases and J lost 1, with 11 bases in between. Germline V gene data show CDR1 as LNHDA and CDR2 as SQIVND (reference sequence). CDR3 size: 15 residues. The CDR3 spells CASSTTGLSNQPQHF. The CDR3 DNA sequence: TGTGCCAGTAGTACCACAGGGTTAAGCAATCAGCCCCAGCATTTT. Based on the CDR3 plus reference TRBV19 and TRBJ1-5, the full variable domain is DGGITQSPKYLFRKEGQNVTLSCEQNLNHDAMYWYRQDPGQGLRLIYYSQIVNDFQKGDIAEGYSVSREKKESFPLTVTSAQKNPTAFYLCASSTTGLSNQPQHFGDGTRLSIL.

This clonotype was picked up a small number of times. The conserved phenylalanine or tryptophan is not found at the CDR3 terminus, so this likely reflects a read error. No DNA is shown, since the ends of the CDR3 on it are uncertain; the CDR3 is the one TCRdb lists. The CDR3 sequence is CAISESVP. The chain joins TRBV10-3 to TRBJ2-7. The CDR3 has 8 amino acids, counting both end residues. Germline CDR1 ENHRY, CDR2 SYGVKD.

This clonotype was seen many times. This chain connects TRBV18 to TRBJ1-1; D is uncertain. The CDR3 totals 13 residues. V was shortened by 3 bases and J by 6 bases, with 11 bases between the two germline ends. Germline CDR1 and CDR2: KGHSH and LQKENI. CDR3 DNA: TGTGCCAGCTCACCTGACCGGGAGTCTGAAGCTTTCTTT. Protein product: CASSPDRESEAFF.

Points on this clonotype: A much larger clonotype is one base distant, so this may be a read error. The chain employs TRBV6-1 and TRBJ2-1; TRBD2 agrees at 8 bases. Germline V lookup: CDR1 MNHNS, CDR2 SASEGT. This CDR3 contains 15 residues. Trimming took 8 bases from V and 9 from J; bases not matched to a gene: 15. The CDR3 loop is CASHRSKRERCEQFF. As DNA, the CDR3 is TGTGCCAGCCACCGTTCGAAGCGGGAGAGATGTGAGCAGTTCTTC.

The chain uses TRBV20-1 and TRBJ2-3; TRBD2 matches 10 bases. The CDR3 sequence is 15 residues long. J was trimmed by 3 bases and V by 1 base; bases with no gene match: 4. Germline V gene sequence: CDR1 DFQATT, CDR2 SNEGSKA (reference sequence). Here the CDR3 reads CSARVPSGRTDTQYF. The DNA for the CDR3 is TGCAGTGCTAGAGTCCCTAGCGGGAGAACAGATACGCAGTATTTT.

The chain's CDR3 is CSAAHPGQGEAQYF. The CDR3 DNA reads as TGCAGTGCTGCCCACCCGGGACAGGGGGAGGCCCAGTACTTC. The chain employs TRBV20-1 and TRBJ2-5, with 11 positions matching TRBD1. The CDR3 consists of 14 residues. After removal of 5 bases from V and 9 bases from J, the junction contained 11 bases not matched to a gene. Germline V gives CDR1 DFQATT, CDR2 SNEGSKA (reference sequence).

This clonotype was recorded at least ten times. The chain uses TRBV20-1 and TRBJ1-5; perhaps TRBD1 as D (6 bases). Trimming removed 3 bases at V and 2 bases at J, with 11 bases between. Germline loops: CDR1 DFQATT, CDR2 SNEGSKA (reference sequence). The CDR3 is 14 residues long. The chain's CDR3 is CSARMGAGNQPQHF. DNA for the CDR3: TGCAGTGCTAGGATGGGGGCTGGCAATCAGCCCCAGCATTTT.

The chain couples TRBV15 to TRBJ2-7, with TRBD2 matching over 7 bases. The CDR3 contains 14 residues. Germline V gene sequence: CDR1 LNHNV, CDR2 YYDKDF (reference sequence). The V and J ends lost 1 base and 5 bases, in that order; junction bases with no gene match: 5. The CDR3 DNA reads TGTGCCACCAGCAGAGGACTAGCTGTCCACGAGCAGTACTTC. As protein: CATSRGLAVHEQYF.

This clonotype was seen many times. The chain uses TRBV5-1 and TRBJ1-3; possibly TRBD1 for D (6 bases). The CDR3 spans 16 residues. V gave up 4 bases and J gave up 1 base, with 15 bases separating them. Looked up from germline, CDR1 is SGHRS and CDR2 is YFSETQ. This CDR3 is CASSRDLTGSGNTIYF. The DNA for the CDR3 is TGCGCCAGCAGCCGAGATCTCACAGGGTCTGGAAACACCATATATTTT.

V gene TRBV19 combines with J gene TRBJ1-5; maybe TRBD1 (5 bases). Per germline, CDR1 LNHDA and CDR2 SQIVND (reference sequence). Trimming took off 4 bases at V and 2 bases at J, with 24 bases between the two ends. The CDR3 is 19 amino acids. This chain's CDR3 is CASSSLGGGGVVGNQPQHF. The CDR3 region has the DNA TGTGCCAGTAGTAGCCTAGGAGGTGGGGGGGTAGTAGGCAATCAGCCCCAGCATTTT.

The CDR3 nucleotides read TGCAGTGCTAGCTACACGTCTGGGAGCAATCAGCCCCAGCATTTT. Amino acids: CSASYTSGSNQPQHF. This chain uses TRBV20-1 with TRBJ1-5; D ambiguous. Germline CDR1 and CDR2: DFQATT and SNEGSKA (reference sequence). V lost 3 bases and J lost 1, with 13 bases in between. The CDR3 is made up of 15 amino acids.

V usage is TRBV7-3 and J usage is TRBJ2-1; 14 bases are shared with TRBD2. The germline gives CDR1 SGHTA, CDR2 FQGTGA. The J segment lost 4 bases and the V segment lost 1 base, leaving 15 bases of the junction unmatched. The CDR3 sequence is 21 residues long. CDR3 bases: TGTGCCAGCAGCTTAAACCGGGGGACTAGCGGGAGATCCGGGGTATACAATGAGCAGTTCTTC. Amino acid sequence: CASSLNRGTSGRSGVYNEQFF.

This clonotype was counted at least ten times. This rearrangement joins TRBV30 to TRBJ2-5; 8 bases are a match to TRBD1. Trimming removed 1 base from V and 4 bases from J; junction bases left unmatched: 5. The CDR3 runs 14 residues. Germline CDR1 and CDR2: GTSNPN and SVGIG (reference sequence). CDR3 coding DNA: TGTGCCTGGAGTGCCAGGGGGCGCGCAGAGACCCAGTACTTC. This gives the protein CAWSARGRAETQYF. The full variable domain, with the rest looked up from reference TRBV30 and TRBJ2-5, is SQTIHQWPATLVQPVGSPLSLECTVEGTSNPNLYWYRQAAGRGLQLLFYSVGIGQISSEVPQNLSASRPQDRQFILSSKKLLLSDSGFYLCAWSARGRAETQYFGPGTRLLVL.

This chain joins TRBV19 and TRBJ2-2; 10 bases match TRBD2. Germline values: CDR1 LNHDA, CDR2 SQIVND (reference sequence). With 11 bases clipped from V and 10 bases from J, the junction kept 13 bases outside the gene matches. The CDR3 is 14 amino acids. The chain's CDR3 is CASEGLAGVEELFF. In DNA, the CDR3 is TGTGCCTCTGAGGGGCTAGCGGGAGTCGAGGAGCTGTTTTTT.

With regard to this clonotype: A read error may produce the germline difference seen at one junction end. V and J are TRBV19 and TRBJ1-6; no definite D call. The length of the CDR3 is 13 residues. In germline, CDR1 is LNHDA, CDR2 SQIVND (reference sequence). CDR3 sequence reads: CASFDSYNSPLHF. The CDR3 nucleotides are TGTGCCAGTTTCGACTCCTATAACTCACCCCTCCACTTT.

In its sample, this clonotype is medium-sized. V and J are TRBV19 and TRBJ2-7; TRBD1 agrees at 8 bases. Trimming removed 6 bases from V and 3 bases from J; junction bases left unmatched: 7. The germline CDR1 and CDR2 sequences are LNHDA and SQIVND (reference sequence). The CDR3 loop spans 14 amino acids. The CDR3 DNA reads TGTGCCAGTAGCCCCGGGACAGGAGACTACGAGCAGTACTTC. Translated, it gives CASSPGTGDYEQYF.